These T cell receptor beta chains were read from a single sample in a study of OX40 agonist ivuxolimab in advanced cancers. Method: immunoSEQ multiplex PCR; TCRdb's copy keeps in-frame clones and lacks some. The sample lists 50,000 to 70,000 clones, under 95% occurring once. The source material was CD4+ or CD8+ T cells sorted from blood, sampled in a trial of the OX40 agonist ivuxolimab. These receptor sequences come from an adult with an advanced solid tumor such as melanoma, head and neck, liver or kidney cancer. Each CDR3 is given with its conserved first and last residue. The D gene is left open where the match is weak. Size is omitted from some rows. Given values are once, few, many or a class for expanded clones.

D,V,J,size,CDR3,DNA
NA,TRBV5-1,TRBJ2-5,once,CASSHSGRGRETQYF,TGCGCCAGCAGCCACTCTGGAAGGGGGAGGGAGACCCAGTACTTC
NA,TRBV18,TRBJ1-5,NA,CASSPGGTVNSNQPQHF,TGTGCCAGCTCACCAGGGGGAACAGTCAATAGCAATCAGCCCCAGCATTTT
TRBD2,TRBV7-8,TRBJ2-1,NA,CASSLPPTSGSRNEQFF,TGTGCCAGCAGCTTACCCCCCACTAGCGGGAGTAGGAATGAGCAGTTCTTC
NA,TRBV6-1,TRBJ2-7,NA,CASPSGPSEYEQYF,TGTGCCAGCCCCTCAGGGCCTAGTGAGTACGAGCAGTACTTC
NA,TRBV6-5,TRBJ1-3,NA,CASSYRQGRSGNTIYF,TGTGCCAGCAGTTACAGGCAGGGGCGCTCTGGAAACACCATATATTTT
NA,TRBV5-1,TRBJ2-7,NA,CASSVLGSYEQYF,TGCGCCAGCAGCGTTCTGGGTTCCTACGAGCAGTACTTC
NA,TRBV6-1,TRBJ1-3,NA,CASSVVRQNGNTIYF,TGTGCCAGCAGTGTGGTGAGGCAAAATGGAAACACCATATATTTT
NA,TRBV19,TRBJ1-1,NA,CASSLGGQLNTEAFF,TGTGCCAGTAGCCTCGGGGGACAACTAAACACTGAAGCTTTCTTT
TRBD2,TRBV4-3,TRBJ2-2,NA,CASSQGAGVVTGELFF,TGCGCCAGCAGCCAAGGGGCGGGAGTTGTCACCGGGGAGCTGTTTTTT
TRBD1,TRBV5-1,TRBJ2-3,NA,CASNRDSYTDTQYF,TGCGCCAGCAATAGGGACAGTTACACAGATACGCAGTATTTT
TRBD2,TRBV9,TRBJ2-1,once,CASSPGTSGVYEQFF,TGTGCCAGCAGCCCTGGGACTAGCGGGGTCTATGAGCAGTTCTTC
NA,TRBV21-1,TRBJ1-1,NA,CASSTTPPF,TGTGCCAGCAGTACAACCCCTCCATTT
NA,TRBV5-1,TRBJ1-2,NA,CASSQRTGANYGYTF,TGCGCCAGCAGCCAGAGGACGGGAGCTAACTATGGCTACACCTTC
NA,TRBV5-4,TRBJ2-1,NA,CASSSVGKDYNEQFF,TGTGCCAGCAGTTCGGTAGGGAAAGACTACAATGAGCAGTTCTTC
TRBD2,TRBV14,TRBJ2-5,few,CASSQSEGLAEQETQYF,TGTGCCAGCAGCCAAAGTGAGGGACTAGCGGAGCAAGAGACCCAGTACTTC
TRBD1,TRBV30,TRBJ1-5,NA,CAWSVGQGNNQPQHF,TGTGCCTGGAGTGTGGGACAGGGGAACAATCAGCCCCAGCATTTT
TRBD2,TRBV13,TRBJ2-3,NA,CASSLGPAGGPDTQYF,TGTGCCAGCAGCTTAGGCCCAGCGGGAGGTCCAGATACGCAGTATTTT
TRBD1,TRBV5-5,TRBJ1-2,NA,CASSRTGGDGYGYTF,TGTGCCAGCAGCCGGACAGGGGGCGACGGGTATGGCTACACCTTC
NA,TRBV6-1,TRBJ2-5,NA,CASTELYSQETQYF,TGTGCCAGCACAGAGTTATATTCCCAAGAGACCCAGTACTTC
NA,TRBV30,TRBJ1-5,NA,CAWSGTGYQPQHF,TGTGCCTGGAGTGGGACGGGGTATCAGCCCCAGCATTTT
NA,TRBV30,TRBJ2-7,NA,CAWRFSGTSYEQYF,TGTGCCTGGAGATTTAGCGGAACCTCCTACGAGCAGTACTTC
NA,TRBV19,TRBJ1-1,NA,CASSIPTSQGNTEAFF,TGTGCCAGTAGTATCCCAACAAGTCAGGGGAACACTGAAGCTTTCTTT
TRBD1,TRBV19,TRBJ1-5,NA,CASSRVDRGLRRYSNQPQHF,TGTGCCAGTAGTAGGGTAGACAGGGGGCTCCGCCGTTATAGCAATCAGCCCCAGCATTTT
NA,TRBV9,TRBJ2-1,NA,CASSVAGNNEQFF,TGTGCCAGCAGCGTAGCAGGGAACAATGAGCAGTTCTTC
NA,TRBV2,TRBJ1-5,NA,CASMSTDGPQHF,TGTGCCAGCATGAGTACGGATGGGCCCCAGCATTTT
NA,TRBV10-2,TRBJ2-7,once,CASGPGGIYEQYF,TGCGCCAGCGGCCCAGGGGGGATCTACGAGCAGTACTTC
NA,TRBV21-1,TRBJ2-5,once,CASSKKSGQGEQETQYF,TGTGCCAGCAGCAAAAAGAGTGGACAGGGGGAGCAAGAGACCCAGTACTTC
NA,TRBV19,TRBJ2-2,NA,CAATQTNTGELFF,TGTGCCGCTACACAGACAAACACCGGGGAGCTGTTTTTT
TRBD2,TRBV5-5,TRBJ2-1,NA,CASSPGLAGMYEQFF,TGTGCCAGCAGCCCGGGACTAGCGGGAATGTATGAGCAGTTCTTC
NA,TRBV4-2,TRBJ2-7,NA,CASSQDVGIGPYEQYF,TGTGCCAGCAGCCAAGACGTCGGAATAGGTCCCTACGAGCAGTACTTC
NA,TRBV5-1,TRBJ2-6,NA,CASSLGSSGANVLTF,TGCGCCAGCAGCCTCGGGAGCTCTGGGGCCAACGTCCTGACTTTC
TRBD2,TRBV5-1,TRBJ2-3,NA,CASSLGLAGVGTDTQYF,TGCGCCAGCAGCCTGGGACTAGCGGGAGTTGGCACAGATACGCAGTATTTT
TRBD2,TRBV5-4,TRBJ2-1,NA,CASSLGGLAGDNEQFF,TGTGCCAGCAGCTTGGGAGGACTAGCGGGAGACAATGAGCAGTTCTTC
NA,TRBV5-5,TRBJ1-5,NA,CASSLADSLNQPQHF,TGTGCCAGCAGCTTGGCCGACAGCCTTAATCAGCCCCAGCATTTT
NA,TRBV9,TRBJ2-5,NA,CASSVGGWETQYF,TGTGCCAGCAGCGTAGGAGGATGGGAGACCCAGTACTTC
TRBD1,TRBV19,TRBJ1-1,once,CASIRGTGNTEAFF,TGTGCCAGTATCCGAGGGACAGGGAACACTGAAGCTTTCTTT
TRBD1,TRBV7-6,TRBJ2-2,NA,CASSRNPGTGAITGELFF,TGTGCCAGCAGCCGAAATCCCGGGACAGGGGCCATTACCGGGGAGCTGTTTTTT
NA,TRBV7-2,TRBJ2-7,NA,CASSLGLREQYF,TGTGCCAGCAGCTTAGGTCTACGGGAGCAGTACTTC
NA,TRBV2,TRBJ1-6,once,CASSELQENSPLHF,TGTGCCAGCAGTGAACTACAGGAGAATTCACCCCTCCACTTT
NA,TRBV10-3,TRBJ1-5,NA,CAISDTDGNQPQHF,TGTGCCATCAGTGATACGGACGGCAATCAGCCCCAGCATTTT
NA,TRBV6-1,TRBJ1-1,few,CASSETSGLNTEAFF,TGTGCCAGCAGTGAAACGTCAGGGTTGAACACTGAAGCTTTCTTT
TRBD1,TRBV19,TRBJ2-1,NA,CASSRQLGGEQFF,TGTGCCAGTAGTAGACAACTAGGGGGCGAGCAGTTCTTC
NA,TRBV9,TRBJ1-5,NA,CASSRTTDSNQPQHF,TGTGCCAGCAGCCGTACAACAGATAGCAATCAGCCCCAGCATTTT
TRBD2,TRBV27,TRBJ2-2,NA,CATCRTGGLSGELFF,TGTGCCACCTGTCGAACGGGAGGGTTATCCGGGGAGCTGTTTTTT
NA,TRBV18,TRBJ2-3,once,CASSPYPPRGISTDTQYF,TGTGCCAGCTCACCGTATCCCCCCCGGGGTATTAGCACAGATACGCAGTATTTT
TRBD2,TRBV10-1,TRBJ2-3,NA,CASSELGLAGDGDTQYF,TGCGCCAGCAGTGAGTTAGGACTAGCGGGAGATGGAGATACGCAGTATTTT
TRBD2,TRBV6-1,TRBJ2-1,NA,CASSQAGGRNNEQFF,TGTGCCAGCAGTCAAGCGGGAGGGAGGAACAATGAGCAGTTCTTC
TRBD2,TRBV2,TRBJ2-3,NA,CASSTSPGLAGDYTQYF,TGTGCCAGCAGTACATCGCCCGGACTAGCGGGAGACTATACGCAGTATTTT